The 24 T cell receptor beta chains reported below all come from one sample, sequenced in a study of a mutant IDH1 vaccine in newly diagnosed glioma. The antigens of these receptors remain unknown. Time point here: week 35, safety follow-up. Topical imiquimod accompanied each vaccine dose, which consisted of 300 ug of mutant IDH1 20-mer peptide. Assay used: immunoSEQ multiplex PCR; TCRdb lists only in-frame clones, some missing. Of 20,000 to 30,000 clones in the sample, less than 90% were seen once. This material consisted of PBMCs, taken from a glioma patient whose treatment included an IDH1 peptide vaccine. The receptors were sampled from a man aged 25 to 45 with glioma.

The chain joins TRBV7-6 to TRBJ1-1; perhaps TRBD1 as D (6 bases). The CDR3 sequence is 13 residues long. V dropped 7 bases and J dropped 0 bases, with 9 bases sitting between them. Per the germline V gene, CDR1 is SGHVS and CDR2 is FNYEAQ. The CDR3 is CASTRQVNTEAFF. Here the CDR3 DNA reads TGTGCCAGCACGAGACAGGTGAACACTGAAGCTTTCTTT.

The rearrangement joins TRBV28 to TRBJ1-1, with TRBD1 as a possible D gene (5 bases). Germline CDR1 reads MDHEN; CDR2 reads SYDVKM. V lost 5 bases and J 1 base, leaving 11 bases between the germline ends. The CDR3 covers 14 residues. The CDR3 spells CASSGRGKNTEAFF. The CDR3 DNA is TGTGCCAGCAGTGGACGGGGCAAGAACACTGAAGCTTTCTTT.

V and J are TRBV5-1 and TRBJ1-1; D perhaps matches TRBD1 (5 bases). Germline CDR1 SGHRS, CDR2 YFSETQ. This CDR3 has 13 amino acids. Trimming removed 0 bases at V and 7 bases at J, with 10 bases between. DNA for the CDR3: TGCGCCAGCAGCTTGGAAGGGGCGGATGAAGCTTTCTTT. It translates to CASSLEGADEAFF.

This chain links TRBV15 with TRBJ1-2, with D perhaps matching TRBD1 (6 bases). The germline V gene encodes CDR1 LNHNV and CDR2 YYDKDF (reference sequence). This CDR3 comprises 17 residues. V gave up 5 bases and J gave up 6 bases, with 25 bases separating them. DNA for the CDR3: TGTGCCACCAGCCTTACGGCGAACGCACAGGGAAAGGATGGCTACACCTTC. This codes for CATSLTANAQGKDGYTF.

In DNA form, the CDR3 reads TGCGCCAGCAGCTTGGGGGTAGGGGCAGCCTCTGGGGCCAACGTCCTGACTTTC. Translated, it gives CASSLGVGAASGANVLTF. The J gene is TRBJ2-6, the V gene TRBV5-1, with D perhaps matching TRBD1 (5 bases). Between the trimmed V and J ends, which lost 0 bases and 0 bases, there was a span of 13 bases. The germline gives CDR1 SGHRS, CDR2 YFSETQ. This CDR3 spans 18 amino acids.

The V gene is TRBV13, the J gene TRBJ2-7; the D is unclear. This CDR3 spans 12 amino acids. CDR1 and CDR2 (germline): PRHDT, FYEKMQ (reference sequence). V was shortened by 5 bases and J by 2 bases, with 7 bases between the two germline ends. The CDR3 loop reads CASSPRPYEQYF. The CDR3 DNA reads TGTGCCAGCAGCCCCAGACCCTACGAGCAGTACTTC.

The gene calls are TRBV5-6 and TRBJ2-1; D is unresolved. Trimming took 0 bases from V and 8 from J, leaving 9 bases between them. This CDR3 is built from 13 residues. Germline values: CDR1 SGHDT, CDR2 YYEEEE. The CDR3 DNA sequence: TGTGCCAGCAGCTTGGTAGCCAGCGATGAGCAGTTCTTC. Translation: CASSLVASDEQFF.

This clone was seen only a few times. CDR3 protein: CASSAGTASTDTQYF. The CDR3 DNA follows: TGTGCCAGCAGTGCCGGGACAGCAAGCACAGATACGCAGTATTTT. This sequence joins TRBV2 and TRBJ2-3; TRBD1 matches 7 bases. The CDR3 totals 15 residues. Looked up from germline, CDR1 is SNHLY and CDR2 is FYNNEI. The V and J ends lost 4 bases and 0 bases, in that order; junction bases with no gene match: 4.

The chain carries TRBV2 and TRBJ2-1, with 8 bases lining up with TRBD2. Germline V lookup: CDR1 SNHLY, CDR2 FYNNEI. The CDR3 sequence is 15 residues long. Trimming cost V 2 bases and J 2 bases; bases outside gene matches: 2. CDR3 DNA sequence: TGTGCCAGCAGTGAACGGGAGGGGACCTACAATGAGCAGTTCTTC. Translating gives CASSEREGTYNEQFF.

The V gene is TRBV7-9, the J gene TRBJ2-5; D possibly matches TRBD1 or TRBD2 (5 bases each). CDR3 size: 12 residues. Germline V gene sequence: CDR1 SEHNR, CDR2 FQNEAQ (reference sequence). Trimming left V 7 bases short and J 9 bases short, with 15 bases between. This CDR3 reads CASNLSRDPQYF. In DNA, the CDR3 is TGTGCCAGCAACCTCTCCCGGGACCCCCAGTACTTC.

In this sample, this clone turned up once. The genes are TRBV6-6 and TRBJ1-1, with 7 bases aligning to TRBD1. The germline gives CDR1 MNHNY, CDR2 SVGAGI (reference sequence). After removal of 6 bases from V and 3 bases from J, the junction contained 7 bases not matched to a gene. The length of the CDR3 is 14 residues. Here the CDR3 DNA reads TGTGCCAGCAGGCCCAACACAGGGGACACTGAAGCTTTCTTT. Translated, it gives CASRPNTGDTEAFF.

The J gene is TRBJ2-6, the V gene TRBV19, with D uncertain. Germline CDR1 reads LNHDA; CDR2 reads SQIVND (reference sequence). The V end was cut by 6 bases, the J end by 0 bases, with 3 bases between. The CDR3 runs to 13 residues. CDR3 nucleotide sequence: TGTGCCAGTAGGGCCTCTGGGGCCAACGTCCTGACTTTC. It specifies CASRASGANVLTF.

This chain connects TRBV19 to TRBJ1-5, with 7 nucleotides matching TRBD1. The CDR3 has 18 residues. Per germline, CDR1 LNHDA and CDR2 SQIVND (reference sequence). V lost 4 bases, J lost 2 bases, and 14 bases stayed unmatched. The CDR3 loop reads CASSKGQGGPNGNQPQHF. CDR3 DNA sequence: TGTGCCAGTAGTAAGGGTCAGGGGGGGCCCAACGGCAATCAGCCCCAGCATTTT.

This clone was seen once. V is TRBV6-6 and J is TRBJ2-7, with a weak D call TRBD1 (7 bases). Germline CDR1 reads MNHNY; CDR2 reads SVGAGI (reference sequence). The CDR3 has 15 residues. With 7 bases removed from V and 3 bases from J, the gap between germline ends came to 19 bases. DNA for the CDR3: TGTGCCAGCATTAATGACAGGGAGGAGAACTACGAGCAGTACTTC. It codes for CASINDREENYEQYF.

This clone appeared a few times. The chain uses TRBV7-2 and TRBJ2-3, with D uncertain. Germline V lookup: CDR1 SGHTA, CDR2 FQGNSA. V was clipped by 0 bases and J by 0 bases, with 7 bases between them. The CDR3 totals 15 residues. For the CDR3, the DNA is TGTGCCAGCAGCTTAGCGCTGGCTAGCACAGATACGCAGTATTTT. This codes for CASSLALASTDTQYF. Based on the CDR3 plus reference TRBV7-2 and TRBJ2-3, the full variable domain is GAGVSQSPSNKVTEKGKDVELRCDPISGHTALYWYRQSLGQGLEFLIYFQGNSAPDKSGLPSDRFSAERTGGSVSTLTIQRTQQEDSAVYLCASSLALASTDTQYFGPGTRLTVL.

The rearrangement joins TRBV7-8 to TRBJ2-7; D call uncertain. The CDR3 consists of 14 residues. Trimming stripped 5 bases from V and 2 bases from J, with 13 bases between. Germline lookup yields CDR1 SGHVS and CDR2 FQNEAQ. CDR3 sequence: CASSLHRGTYEQYF. In DNA form, the CDR3 reads TGTGCCAGCAGCCTTCACAGAGGAACCTACGAGCAGTACTTC. Full variable domain (rest looked up from reference TRBV7-8 and TRBJ2-7): GAGVSQSPRYKVAKRGQDVALRCDPISGHVSLFWYQQALGQGPEFLTYFQNEAQLDKSGLPSDRFFAERPEGSVSTLKIQRTQQEDSAVYLCASSLHRGTYEQYFGPGTRLTVT.

The chain couples TRBV7-2 to TRBJ2-1; D remains unclear. Germline V CDR1 and CDR2: SGHTA, FQGNSA. The V end lost 5 bases, the J end lost 4 bases, and 15 bases lay between the germline ends. CDR3 length equals 15 residues. Here the CDR3 reads CASSRTVDQYNEQFF. The CDR3 DNA sequence: TGTGCCAGCAGCCGGACGGTCGACCAGTACAATGAGCAGTTCTTC.

The chain combines TRBV19 with TRBJ1-1; perhaps TRBD1 as D (5 bases). Trimming cost V 7 bases and J 3 bases, with 21 bases left between them. Germline-derived CDR1 and CDR2 are LNHDA and SQIVND (reference sequence). This CDR3 has 16 residues. The CDR3 coding sequence is TGTGCCAGTACCTCTCCTCGGTGGGGGGAGGACACTGAAGCTTTCTTT. Translating it yields CASTSPRWGEDTEAFF.

V gene TRBV5-1 combines with J gene TRBJ1-5, with D possibly matching TRBD1 (5 bases). Per the germline V gene, CDR1 is SGHRS and CDR2 is YFSETQ. The CDR3 runs to 15 residues. With 2 bases removed from V and 3 bases from J, the gap between germline ends came to 12 bases. CDR3 in amino acids: CASSFDGTPNQPQHF. The CDR3 coding sequence is TGCGCCAGCAGCTTCGACGGGACTCCCAATCAGCCCCAGCATTTT.

This clone was observed once. CDR3 sequence reads: CASSQVLAGGPFTDTQYF. The CDR3, as DNA: TGCGCCAGCAGCCAAGTCCTAGCGGGGGGGCCCTTCACAGATACGCAGTATTTT. V usage is TRBV4-3 and J usage is TRBJ2-3; 12 positions match TRBD2. The germline V gene has CDR1 LGHNA and CDR2 YSLEER. The CDR3 has 18 residues. Losses at the gene ends were 1 base for V and 2 bases for J; bases not matched to a gene: 7.

The J gene is TRBJ1-6, the V gene TRBV7-9, with D uncertain. Looked up from germline, CDR1 is SEHNR and CDR2 is FQNEAQ (reference sequence). Trimming took off 3 bases at V and 10 bases at J, with 10 bases between the two ends. This CDR3 region has 13 residues. The CDR3 DNA reads TGTGCCAGCAGCTTCCAGCCGATGTCACCCCTCCACTTT. Translated, it gives CASSFQPMSPLHF.

The chain recombines TRBV2 with TRBJ2-2, with 10 bases lining up with TRBD2. Germline V gene sequence: CDR1 SNHLY, CDR2 FYNNEI. With 6 bases clipped from V and 7 bases from J, the junction kept 8 bases outside the gene matches. The CDR3 consists of 15 residues. In nucleotides, the CDR3 is TGTGCCAGCAGGGGTGCTAGCGGGAGTGTCGGGGAGCTGTTTTTT. Translation gives CASRGASGSVGELFF.

The rearrangement joins TRBV5-5 to TRBJ2-2, with D perhaps assigned TRBD1 or TRBD2 (5 bases each). There are 17 residues in the CDR3. Trimming removed 2 bases from V and 1 base from J, with 15 bases in between. Germline V gives CDR1 SGHKS, CDR2 YYEKEE (reference sequence). The DNA of the CDR3 is TGTGCCAGCAGCTTCACCCCCGGGACCGAGAACACCGGGGAGCTGTTTTTT. Translating it yields CASSFTPGTENTGELFF. Looking up the rest from reference TRBV5-5 and TRBJ2-2 gives the full variable domain: DAGVTQSPTHLIKTRGQQVTLRCSPISGHKSVSWYQQVLGQGPQFIFQYYEKEERGRGNFPDRFSARQFPNYSSELNVNALLLGDSALYLCASSFTPGTENTGELFFGEGSRLTVL.

This chain joins TRBV7-3 and TRBJ1-5, with D hard to call. Germline CDR1 SGHTA, CDR2 FQGTGA. With 2 bases removed from V and 5 bases from J, the gap between germline ends came to 7 bases. This CDR3 contains 13 residues. CDR3 loop: CASSLVRDQPQHF. The CDR3 nucleotides are TGTGCCAGCAGCTTAGTACGGGATCAGCCCCAGCATTTT.